The 21 T cell receptor beta chains given below trace back to one sample, sequenced in a study of identical twins. One entry per CDR3 protein, called by TCRdb with MiXCR from the 5' RACE reads. The sample lists 470,000 or so distinct CDR3 sequences; more than 20% were seen once. The same sample was also studied in work on T cells expressing NK-cell markers.

Sequenced: CD4+ T cells sorted from blood. All receptors derive from a woman aged 18-29 years in good health.

In this sample, this clonotype turned up a few times. The chain links TRBV2 to TRBJ2-7, with D unclear. The germline V gene encodes CDR1 SNHLY and CDR2 FYNNEI. V lost 3 bases and J lost 6, with 6 bases in between. The CDR3 covers 11 residues. The CDR3 spells CASSDTAEQYF. As DNA, the CDR3 is TGTGCCAGCAGTGATACGGCCGAGCAGTACTTC.

This clonotype was detected many times. V gene TRBV10-3 combines with J gene TRBJ2-1; 7 bases are shared with TRBD1. The CDR3 is made up of 16 amino acids. Germline CDR1 and CDR2: ENHRY and SYGVKD. Trimming cost V 6 bases and J 4 bases; bases outside gene matches: 12. The CDR3 protein is CAISDRQGMGYNEQFF. DNA for the CDR3: TGTGCCATCAGCGACCGACAGGGTATGGGTTACAATGAGCAGTTCTTC.

This clonotype has just a few counts. The CDR3 coding sequence is TGTGCCAGCAGCCCCCGCGGGGGCTCTGGAAACACCATATATTTT. Residues: CASSPRGGSGNTIYF. The chain joins TRBV6-1 to TRBJ1-3; D might be TRBD1 (5 bases). This CDR3 spans 15 amino acids. The germline V gene has CDR1 MNHNS and CDR2 SASEGT. Deletions cut 6 bases from V and 0 bases from J, with 12 bases between.

The V and J genes are TRBV3-1 and TRBJ1-2; unclear D gene. This CDR3 is 15 amino acids long. Trimming removed 0 bases at V and 4 bases at J, with 12 bases between. Germline lookup yields CDR1 LGHDT and CDR2 YNNKEL (reference sequence). The CDR3 sequence: CASSQDLGGLYGYTF. The DNA of the CDR3 is TGTGCCAGCAGCCAAGATCTTGGCGGTCTCTATGGCTACACCTTC.

This clonotype has ten or more counts. This chain uses TRBV12-3 or TRBV12-4 with TRBJ2-2, with D possibly matching TRBD2 (5 bases). The length of the CDR3 is 15 residues. V was clipped by 2 bases and J by 6 bases, with 13 bases between them. The CDR3 here is CASSLRPAEAGELFF. For the CDR3, the DNA is TGTGCCAGCAGTTTACGACCAGCGGAGGCCGGGGAGCTGTTTTTT.

The CDR3 DNA reads TGTGCCAGCAGTTATTCAGGAGCGGGACTTCCCGAGCAGTACTTC. Translated, it gives CASSYSGAGLPEQYF. The chain joins TRBV6-2 or TRBV6-3 to TRBJ2-7, with 7 nucleotides matching TRBD2. This CDR3 contains 15 residues. Germline CDR1 is MNHEY and CDR2 is SVGEGT. With V trimmed by 3 bases and J by 6 bases, 11 bases remained unmatched.

This clonotype occurred a few times. The chain uses TRBV4-2 and TRBJ2-7; perhaps D is TRBD1 or TRBD2 (5 bases each). The CDR3 sequence is 13 residues long. Germline V gives CDR1 LGHNA, CDR2 YNFKEQ. Trimming pared 8 bases from V and 3 bases from J, leaving 14 bases between. The CDR3 region has the DNA TGTGCCAGCTCCTCGGGGCGGGTCTACGAGCAGTACTTC. It codes for CASSSGRVYEQYF.

The V gene is TRBV5-1, the J gene TRBJ2-3; 7 bases agree with TRBD2. The V and J ends lost 0 bases and 1 base, in that order; junction bases with no gene match: 5. CDR3 length equals 16 residues. Germline-derived CDR1 and CDR2 are SGHRS and YFSETQ. CDR3 sequence reads: CASSLGLAVRTDTQYF. Here the CDR3 DNA reads TGCGCCAGCAGCTTGGGGCTAGCGGTGCGCACAGATACGCAGTATTTT.

The rearrangement joins TRBV7-8 to TRBJ2-2; tentatively, D is TRBD1 or TRBD2 (5 bases each). The ends were cut back, 5 bases at V and 9 bases at J, with 13 bases in the middle. Germline V lookup: CDR1 SGHVS, CDR2 FQNEAQ. The CDR3 totals 13 residues. The CDR3 reads CASSGPGRWELFF. CDR3 in DNA: TGTGCCAGCAGCGGCCCGGGACGGTGGGAGCTGTTTTTT.

The table lists this clonotype with a few counts. The genes are TRBV9 and TRBJ2-4, with D possibly matching TRBD1 (6 bases). CDR3 size: 14 residues. Germline loops: CDR1 SGDLS, CDR2 YYNGEE. Trimming took off 3 bases at V and 7 bases at J, with 14 bases between the two ends. The CDR3: CASSEEVRGNIQYF. The CDR3 DNA reads as TGTGCCAGCAGCGAGGAGGTTAGGGGGAACATTCAGTACTTC.

The rearrangement joins TRBV5-1 to TRBJ1-1; weak D call: TRBD1 (6 bases). Germline lookup yields CDR1 SGHRS and CDR2 YFSETQ. Trimming cost V 4 bases and J 1 base, with 14 bases left between them. This CDR3 spans 15 amino acids. CDR3 DNA: TGCGCCAGCAGCCCGGCGCCACAGGGGAACACTGAAGCTTTCTTT. Residues: CASSPAPQGNTEAFF.

V is TRBV29-1 and J is TRBJ2-6; D is tentatively TRBD1 or TRBD2 (6 bases each). V lost 3 bases, J lost 4 bases, and 10 bases lay in between. This CDR3 is 14 amino acids long. Germline CDR1 SQVTM, CDR2 ANQGSEA. CDR3 in DNA: TGCAGCGTTGATACGGGGGCCGGGGCCAACGTCCTGACTTTC. Amino acids: CSVDTGAGANVLTF.

This clonotype has only a few counts. The V and J genes are TRBV5-1 and TRBJ2-3; TRBD2 matches 9 bases. The CDR3 totals 17 residues. V lost 4 bases to trimming and J lost 6 bases; unmatched junction nucleotides: 15. Germline CDR1 SGHRS, CDR2 YFSETQ. Here the CDR3 reads CASSLGLVAGASDTQYF. In DNA form, the CDR3 reads TGCGCCAGCAGCCTGGGGCTGGTAGCGGGAGCATCCGATACGCAGTATTTT. Based on the CDR3 plus reference TRBV5-1 and TRBJ2-3, the full variable domain is KAGVTQTPRYLIKTRGQQVTLSCSPISGHRSVSWYQQTPGQGLQFLFEYFSETQRNKGNFPGRFSGRQFSNSRSEMNVSTLELGDSALYLCASSLGLVAGASDTQYFGPGTRLTVL.

With regard to this clonotype: A much bigger clone sits one base away, suggesting this may be a read error. The V call is TRBV11-2, the J call TRBJ2-2; the match to TRBD1 covers 9 bases. J was trimmed by 5 bases and V by 5 bases; bases with no gene match: 3. The germline CDR1 and CDR2 sequences are SGHAT and FQNNGV. The CDR3 sequence is 14 residues long. CDR3 sequence: CASSRDRETGELFF. The CDR3 coding sequence is TGTGCCAGCAGCCGGGACAGGGAAACCGGGGAGCTGTTTTTT.

A few counts support this clonotype. The gene calls are TRBV5-1 and TRBJ1-6; no firm D call. CDR3 length: 12 amino acids. Germline V gene data show CDR1 as SGHRS and CDR2 as YFSETQ. V lost 0 bases, J lost 10 bases, and 5 bases lay in between. CDR3 nucleotide sequence: TGCGCCAGCAGCTTGGATCAGTCACCCCTCCACTTT. It encodes CASSLDQSPLHF.

This clonotype was seen a handful of times. The chain's CDR3 is CASSFRTSPGELFF. DNA for the CDR3: TGTGCCAGCAGTTTTAGGACTAGCCCCGGGGAGCTGTTTTTT. The V gene is TRBV12-3 or TRBV12-4, the J gene TRBJ2-2; 8 bases align to TRBD2. The V gene end was trimmed by 3 bases and the J gene end by 6 bases; junction bases not matched to a gene: 3. The CDR3 extends over 14 amino acids.

There are a few counts of this clonotype. V and J are TRBV10-3 and TRBJ1-1, with no clear D. This CDR3 spans 13 amino acids. Germline values: CDR1 ENHRY, CDR2 SYGVKD. The V gene lost 4 bases and the J gene lost 0 bases, with 6 bases spanning the gap. This CDR3 reads CAISGSVNTEAFF. The DNA for the CDR3 is TGTGCCATCAGTGGATCGGTGAACACTGAAGCTTTCTTT.

This chain connects TRBV20-1 to TRBJ2-1; the D gene could be TRBD1 or TRBD2 (6 bases each). Germline V lookup: CDR1 DFQATT, CDR2 SNEGSKA (reference sequence). V lost 6 bases to trimming and J lost 8 bases, with 20 bases between them. The CDR3 spans 14 residues. The CDR3 loop is CSASTRRGFDEQFF. CDR3 coding DNA: TGCAGTGCCTCGACTAGGAGGGGGTTTGATGAGCAGTTCTTC.

The chain recombines TRBV27 with TRBJ1-4; 11 positions match TRBD1. V lost 3 bases to trimming and J lost 7 bases; unmatched junction nucleotides: 13. Germline V gene sequence: CDR1 MNHEY, CDR2 SMNVEV (reference sequence). The CDR3 sequence is 18 residues long. This CDR3 is CASSFYGQGAARGEKLFF. Written as DNA, the CDR3 is TGTGCCAGCAGTTTTTATGGACAGGGGGCCGCGAGAGGTGAAAAACTGTTTTTT.

This chain connects TRBV5-1 to TRBJ2-2; D possibly corresponds to TRBD1 (5 bases). CDR3 size: 14 residues. Germline assignment: CDR1 SGHRS and CDR2 YFSETQ. Trimming took off 4 bases at V and 2 bases at J, with 9 bases between the two ends. The CDR3 loop is CASSETGNTGELFF. The CDR3 DNA reads TGCGCCAGCAGCGAAACAGGAAACACCGGGGAGCTGTTTTTT.

This sequence joins TRBV6-1 and TRBJ1-2, with D possibly matching TRBD1 (5 bases). Trimming shortened V by 6 bases and J by 7 bases, and 18 bases separated the two germline ends. In germline, CDR1 is MNHNS, CDR2 SASEGT. The CDR3 runs 14 residues. The CDR3 spells CASSALGAVGGYTF. CDR3 coding DNA: TGTGCCAGCAGCGCCCTCGGGGCAGTCGGTGGCTACACCTTC.